This T cell receptor beta chain emerged from a study of CD8 T cells in ankylosing spondylitis (dated by TCRdb to between 2016 and 2019). In terms of the full investigation: T cell receptor beta repertoires were profiled in healthy donors and ankylosing spondylitis patients so that disease-linked TCR variants could be found. Peripheral blood was sampled, and synovial fluid was additionally collected from ankylosing spondylitis patients. The full study cohort was made up of roughly 25 ankylosing spondylitis patients and around 100 healthy donors. The paper's findings and limits, for the study overall: Significant enrichment of the disease-linked clones was reported in matched synovial fluid samples from ankylosing spondylitis patients. The disease-linked clones showed a CD8+ phenotype and occurred at relatively low frequencies in peripheral blood. Blood from ankylosing spondylitis patients appeared to be characterized by a TCR beta motif made up of under ten highly homologous amino acid variants. Some motif variants were previously reported in synovial fluid and blood of reactive arthritis patients, suggesting common disease-initiation mechanisms.

Sequencer: Illumina HiSeq 2500. Quantitative 5'-RACE with molecular barcodes was used to prepare TCR beta libraries. On the study's bioinformatics: Disease-linked TCR variants were identified with a new computational method built on a probabilistic model of VDJ rearrangement. The public reads were reanalyzed by TCRdb: fastp trimming at Q25, MiXCR alignment, in-frame beta chains only. For every CDR3 protein sequence, its rows merge into one entry that carries the most common genes and DNA. The V and J calls follow TCRdb's processing rather than the paper's. This sample is represented by about 450,000 distinct CDR3 sequences; about 25% of them were singletons. The ten largest clones add up to about 1% of the sample. About this clonotype itself: Its cognate antigen has yet to be identified. The record has no base qualities; no much larger clone is one base away.

V loses 4 bases, J loses 6 bases, and the germline ends lie 13 bases apart. From its cysteine to its phenylalanine, the CDR3 spans 14 amino acids. Only the CDR3 part of the read is kept: 42 bases, read in frame from the first base. The germline V gene gives CDR1 as MGHRA and CDR2 as YSYEKL. The TCR sequence derives from a male donor with ankylosing spondylitis. In this chain, TRBV4-1 is recombined with TRBJ2-1; perhaps TRBD2 is the D gene, with 6 bases matching. Sequencing was carried out using blood, either unsorted or a sorted T cell fraction (not recorded which). The CDR3 in this case is CASSPIGTFNEQFF. The DNA sequence is given as TGCGCCAGCAGCCCCATCGGGACTTTCAATGAGCAGTTCTTC.